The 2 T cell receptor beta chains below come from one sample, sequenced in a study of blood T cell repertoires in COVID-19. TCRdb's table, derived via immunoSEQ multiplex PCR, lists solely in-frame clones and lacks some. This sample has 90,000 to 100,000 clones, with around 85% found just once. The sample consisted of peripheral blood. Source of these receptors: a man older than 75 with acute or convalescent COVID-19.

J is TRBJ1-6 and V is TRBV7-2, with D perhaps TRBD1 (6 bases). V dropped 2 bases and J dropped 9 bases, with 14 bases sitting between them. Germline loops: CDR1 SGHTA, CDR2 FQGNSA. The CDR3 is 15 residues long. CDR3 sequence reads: CASSLSGESRSPLHF. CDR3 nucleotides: TGTGCCAGCAGCTTATCAGGGGAATCGCGTTCACCCCTCCACTTT.

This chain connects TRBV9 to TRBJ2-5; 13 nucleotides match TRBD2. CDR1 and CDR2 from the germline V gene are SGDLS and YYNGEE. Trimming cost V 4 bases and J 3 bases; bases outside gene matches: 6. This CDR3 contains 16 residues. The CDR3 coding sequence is TGTGCCAGCAGCCCTGGACTAGCGGGAGTAGAAGAGACCCAGTACTTC. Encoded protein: CASSPGLAGVEETQYF.